The sequence of this TCR beta chain was determined in a study of blood T cells in healthy people across ages (dated by TCRdb to between 2014 and 2016). For context, the study as a whole: In model experiments, template switching captured roughly one uniquely barcoded TCR beta cDNA molecule for every two T cells. For two donors (one aged 18 to 29 and one aged 80 or older), the study analyzed two additional independent replicas of 1 million unique cDNA reads from the same blood draw. Using deep sequencing normalized with unique cDNA molecular identifiers, the study measured how TCR beta repertoire diversity changes with age. Donors were grouped into four age groups: young (average roughly 15 years), middle-aged (roughly 38), aged (roughly 67) and long-lived (roughly 80).

Summary of the overall study and its limitations: Compared with the aged group, the long-lived group had more naive CD4+ T cells, fewer expanded clones and increased TCR diversity, a pattern suggesting age selection. Conclusive comparison of naive and antigen-experienced compartments was prevented by the profiling of bulk unsorted PBMCs. The percentage of naive T cells measured by flow cytometry correlated strongly with observed TCR beta diversity. Estimates of total diversity based on one million sequenced T cells were regarded as lower bounds and as underestimates. Because donor CMV infection status was unknown, age-related changes in expanded clonotypes were potentially confounded. As age increased, observed TCR beta diversity per million T cells dropped in a roughly linear way, and a significant reduction was already evident by age about 40.

This clonotype was detected a few times. Its antigen is unknown. Per-base quality was not reported, and no clone a single base away is much larger than it. Donors were 39 systemically healthy Caucasian individuals from Russia aged about 6 to 100 years. Around 10 milliliters of peripheral blood were collected from each donor into EDTA-treated Vacutainer tubes. Ficoll-Paque density-gradient centrifugation was used to isolate PBMCs, with at least 6.5 million per sample. Total RNA, at least 6 micrograms per sample, was extracted from PBMCs with Trizol reagent. The percentages of naive CD45RAhigh/CD27high T cells were determined by flow cytometry on a PBMC aliquot from every donor. The library was built by means of 5' RACE. The instrument was an Illumina HiSeq 2500. A second roughly 6 to 11 cycle PCR used a sample-barcoded 5' primer and a J-beta primer mix. A unique molecular identifier was introduced onto each TCR beta cDNA molecule by a template-switch 5' adaptor carrying 12 random nucleotides. Each sample yielded at least 2.5 million CDR3-containing paired-end reads. All of the RNA was converted into first-strand cDNA using the Mint cDNA synthesis kit, with a TRBC-specific oligonucleotide serving as the primer. After uracil-DNA glycosylase treatment, a first 18-cycle PCR used universal primers M1SS and BC2_uni_R on all cDNA. Per the source publication's procedure: For normalization, 1 million high-quality reads, each with a distinct molecular identifier, were randomly selected from each sample. Reads with shared molecular identifiers were discarded instead of being binned into consensus sequences. MiTCR, run with a Q25 quality threshold and the strictest error-elimination algorithm, handled CDR3 identification, clonotype clustering and error correction. A nonparametric unseen species model using Euler transformation provided a lower-bound estimate of total TCR beta diversity. Clones were called with MiXCR by TCRdb after fastp trimmed the public reads at Q25, and only in-frame beta chains were retained. Here each entry gathers all rows of one CDR3 protein and keeps the most common genes and DNA. TCRdb's processing, not the authors', yielded these V and J calls. This sample comprises about 780,000 distinct CDR3 sequences, 20% to 30% of them detected only once. The top ten clones comprise 2.5% to 3.5% of the sample.

The data also belong to a second study, concerning T cells of mothers and their children. The second study, in turn, reports: The donors were nine systemically healthy Caucasian individuals, made up of three mothers and their six children. cDNA synthesis used all of the extracted RNA, with approximately 1.4 ug of RNA in each 15 ul reaction. Sample barcodes and 2-4 random nucleotides were added via the M1S primer in the second PCR. Over 9 million TCR beta CDR3 reads were obtained for each mother, and 2.5 million to 3 million reads were obtained for each child. Thymic selection similarly shapes TCR recombination output in related and unrelated pairs, with minor effect from inherited differences. Normalized repertoire overlap was always found to be slightly, but never significantly, higher in related mother-child pairs than in unrelated mother-child pairs. No persistent microchimeric T cell clones were detected, at a sensitivity of roughly 100 clones per million clonotypes. To look for features that set related mother-child pairs apart from unrelated individuals, the researchers ran deep NGS to compare the TCR beta repertoires of mothers and children. On average, the children were roughly 11 +/- 4 years old, while the mothers were around 42 +/- 4 years old. Libraries were sequenced on Illumina HiSeq 2000 with 100+100 nt paired-end reads after adapter ligation with NEBNext reagents. To prevent cross-contamination, the mother and child libraries were prepared one month apart and sequenced in separate runs. Between about 500,000 and 2,100,000 distinct TCR beta clonotypes were identified per donor. Naive TCR beta clonotypes were estimated from low-frequency clonotypes matched to each donor's FACS-determined naive share, without sorting.

This receptor was obtained from a boy aged 5-17 years in good health. Sequenced input: blood.

The CDR3 here reads CASKFGTSPAGGIQYF. The nucleotides read TGTGCCAGCAAATTCGGGACTAGCCCCGCTGGGGGCATTCAGTACTTC. The rearrangement combines TRBV11-2 with TRBJ2-4; TRBD2 fits 9 bases in the junction. Ends trimmed: V by 7 bases, J by 9 bases; bases unmatched to a gene: 16. CDR1 and CDR2 are drawn from the germline V gene: SGHAT, FQNNGV. The CDR3 runs 16 residues from the cysteine to the phenylalanine. The CDR3 DNA has 48 bases and is translated from base 1.